This TCR beta chain was found in a study of T cells in Graves' hyperthyroidism and ophthalmopathy. Study-level information: Initial diagnosis, before any treatment, was when peripheral blood was collected.

RNA transcripts were the template for amplifying TCR beta CDR3 regions. First-round RT-PCR targeting the TCR CDR3 was performed with the HTBI primer set. One entry per CDR3 protein results from TCRdb running MiXCR on the multiplex PCR reads. This table holds hundreds of thousands of distinct CDR3 sequences, about 20% found once. Study outcomes and limitations: Most thyroid clonotypes that were expanded above 0.001 also turned up in blood.

Each diagnosis drew on symptoms, thyroxine, TRAb, thyroid ultrasound and orbital computed tomography findings. Fresh 10 ml peripheral blood yielded PBMCs. Many counts were recorded for this clonotype. Antigen: not known. This CDR3 has 14 amino acids. CDR1 and CDR2 from the germline V gene are MDHEN and SYDVKM. Trimming took 4 bases from V and 5 from J; bases not matched to a gene: 2. The chain has TRBV28 and TRBJ1-5; the match to TRBD1 covers 10 bases. The sequenced material came from blood. This sequence originates from a man aged 25 to 40 with Graves' ophthalmopathy. The CDR3 DNA is TGTGCCAGCAGTTCGACAGGGGGCGATCAGCCCCAGCATTTT. Protein product: CASSSTGGDQPQHF.